The 9 T cell receptor beta chains presented below share a single source sample, sequenced in a study of T cells of healthy individuals. TCRdb reprocessed the 5' RACE reads via MiXCR and lists one record per CDR3 protein. The sample lists over 95,000 distinct CDR3 sequences, 15% to 20% occurring once. The receptors come from a human donor in good health.

This clonotype was seen more than once but under ten times. V is TRBV27 and J is TRBJ2-3, with D unclear. V shed 4 bases and J shed 3 bases, with 14 bases lying between them. The CDR3 totals 15 residues. Germline values: CDR1 MNHEY, CDR2 SMNVEV (reference sequence). The CDR3 sequence: CASSWKGLSTDTQYF. CDR3 DNA sequence: TGTGCCAGCAGTTGGAAGGGTTTGAGTACAGATACGCAGTATTTT.

This clonotype has only a few counts. The chain combines TRBV28 with TRBJ1-5, with no clear D. The CDR3 consists of 14 residues. The V end was cut by 5 bases, the J end by 4 bases, with 12 bases between. Germline-derived CDR1 and CDR2 are MDHEN and SYDVKM. The CDR3: CASSPGEGNQPQHF. As DNA, the CDR3 is TGTGCCAGCAGTCCCGGGGAAGGTAATCAGCCCCAGCATTTT. Filled out from reference TRBV28 and TRBJ1-5, the complete variable domain reads DVKVTQSSRYLVKRTGEKVFLECVQDMDHENMFWYRQDPGLGLRLIYFSYDVKMKEKGDIPEGYSVSREKKERFSLILESASTNQTSMYLCASSPGEGNQPQHFGDGTRLSIL.

The chain joins TRBV6-1 to TRBJ1-2, with D perhaps matching TRBD1 (5 bases). Trimming took off 3 bases at V and 4 bases at J, with 12 bases between the two ends. The CDR3 spans 14 residues. Germline V lookup: CDR1 MNHNS, CDR2 SASEGT. In nucleotides, the CDR3 is TGTGCCAGCAGTGAGCAGGGAAGAGCCTATGGCTACACCTTC. This codes for CASSEQGRAYGYTF.

This clonotype appeared a few times. V usage is TRBV23-1 and J usage is TRBJ2-5; D is uncertain. TRBV23-1 qualifies as an ORF whose function is uncertain. V lost 2 bases to trimming and J lost 5 bases, with 24 bases between them. The CDR3 contains 18 residues. CDR3 protein: CASSQAIPHQAVKETQYF. The CDR3 DNA follows: TGCGCCAGCAGTCAAGCGATACCCCACCAGGCTGTTAAGGAGACCCAGTACTTC.

V and J are TRBV12-3 or TRBV12-4 and TRBJ2-3; 8 nucleotides align to TRBD2. J was trimmed by 2 bases and V by 1 base; bases with no gene match: 5. This CDR3 region has 16 residues. This chain's CDR3 is CASSLGGAGVTDTQYF. In DNA form, the CDR3 reads TGTGCCAGCAGTTTAGGGGGAGCGGGAGTCACAGATACGCAGTATTTT.

The chain combines TRBV28 with TRBJ2-1; TRBD1 matches 7 bases. Germline CDR1 reads MDHEN; CDR2 reads SYDVKM. V trimming: 8 bases; J trimming: 3 bases; junction bases outside the gene matches: 1. The CDR3 sequence is 12 residues long. The CDR3 loop is CASGTVYNEQFF. The CDR3 DNA follows: TGTGCCAGCGGGACAGTCTACAATGAGCAGTTCTTC.

This clonotype was seen repeatedly, ten times or more. The rearrangement links TRBV5-1 to TRBJ2-2; D is undetermined. In germline, CDR1 is SGHRS, CDR2 YFSETQ. V was cut by 0 bases and J by 8 bases, with 2 bases left in between. This CDR3 comprises 11 residues. The CDR3 is CASSLEGELFF. The CDR3 coding sequence is TGCGCCAGCAGCTTGGAGGGGGAGCTGTTTTTT.

The V gene is TRBV11-3, the J gene TRBJ1-3; no firm D call. Germline loops: CDR1 SGHNT, CDR2 YENEEA. Between the trimmed V and J ends, which lost 3 bases and 0 bases, there was a span of 12 bases. The CDR3 contains 16 residues. Here the CDR3 reads CASSFGKSSSGNTIYF. Here the CDR3 DNA reads TGTGCCAGCAGCTTTGGGAAATCGAGCTCTGGAAACACCATATATTTT.

This clonotype was seen many times. This chain joins TRBV3-1 and TRBJ2-7, with 8 bases aligning to TRBD2. V dropped 6 bases and J dropped 5; count of bases not matched to a gene: 12. The CDR3 runs 15 residues. Germline values: CDR1 LGHDT, CDR2 YNNKEL (reference sequence). The CDR3 DNA reads TGTGCCAGCAGTCGACGCAGCGGGAGAAATAACGAGCAGTACTTC. Amino acids: CASSRRSGRNNEQYF.